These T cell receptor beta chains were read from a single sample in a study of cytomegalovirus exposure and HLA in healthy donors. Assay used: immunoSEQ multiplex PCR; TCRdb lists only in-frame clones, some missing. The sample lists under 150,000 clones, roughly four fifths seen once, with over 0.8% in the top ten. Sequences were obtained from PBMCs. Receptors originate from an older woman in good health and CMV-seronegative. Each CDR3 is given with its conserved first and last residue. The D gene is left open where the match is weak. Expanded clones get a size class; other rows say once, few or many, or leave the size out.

CDR3: CASNAGRGTNEKLFF; DNA: TGTGCCAGCAACGCAGGCAGGGGGACTAATGAAAAACTGTTTTTT; V: TRBV6-1; size: NA; D: TRBD1; J: TRBJ1-4
CDR3: CASSDRGSTGELFF; DNA: TGTGCCAGCAGTGACAGAGGGAGCACCGGGGAGCTGTTTTTT; V: TRBV25-1; size: NA; D: NA; J: TRBJ2-2
CDR3: CASSSGTSGYEQYF; DNA: TGTGCCAGCTCCTCCGGGACTAGCGGGTACGAGCAGTACTTC; V: TRBV18; size: NA; D: TRBD2; J: TRBJ2-7
CDR3: CSATTGVNSPLHF; DNA: TGCAGCGCCACGACAGGGGTTAATTCACCCCTCCACTTT; V: TRBV29-1; size: few; D: TRBD1; J: TRBJ1-6
CDR3: CASSPAREQYF; DNA: TGTGCCAGCTCACCGGCGAGGGAGCAGTATTTT; V: TRBV18; size: NA; D: NA; J: TRBJ2-3
CDR3: CASSQGTSLQETQYF; DNA: TGTGCCAGCAGCCAAGGGACTAGTTTGCAAGAGACCCAGTACTTC; V: TRBV5-4; size: NA; D: TRBD2; J: TRBJ2-5
CDR3: CASSLGGYEQYF; DNA: TGCGCCAGCAGCTTAGGGGGCTACGAGCAGTACTTC; V: TRBV5-1; size: NA; D: NA; J: TRBJ2-7
CDR3: CASSRVDNQPQHF; DNA: TGTGCCAGCAGCCGGGTCGACAATCAGCCCCAGCATTTT; V: TRBV6-1; size: NA; D: NA; J: TRBJ1-5
CDR3: CASSLGSGSHYEQYF; DNA: TGTGCCAGCAGCTTAGGGAGCGGGTCTCACTACGAGCAGTACTTC; V: TRBV7-9; size: NA; D: NA; J: TRBJ2-7
CDR3: CASSQGVGLGRETQYF; DNA: TGCGCCAGCAGCCAAGGGGTAGGGTTGGGGCGAGAGACCCAGTACTTC; V: TRBV4-1; size: NA; D: NA; J: TRBJ2-5
CDR3: CASRLAGGLETQYF; DNA: TGCGCCAGCAGATTAGCGGGGGGGTTGGAGACCCAGTACTTC; V: TRBV5-1; size: NA; D: TRBD2; J: TRBJ2-5
CDR3: CASSQGELAGFADTQYF; DNA: TGCGCCAGCAGCCAAGGTGAACTAGCGGGATTCGCAGATACGCAGTATTTT; V: TRBV4-1; size: NA; D: TRBD2; J: TRBJ2-3
CDR3: CASSFQQGAKNEQFF; DNA: TGTGCCAGCAGTTTCCAACAGGGGGCTAAAAATGAGCAGTTCTTC; V: TRBV28; size: NA; D: TRBD1; J: TRBJ2-1
CDR3: CASIGRAFVDNEQFF; DNA: TGTGCCAGCATTGGCAGGGCCTTCGTCGACAATGAGCAGTTCTTC; V: TRBV6-1; size: NA; D: NA; J: TRBJ2-1
CDR3: CASRTPGLEPPGADTQYF; DNA: TGCGCCAGCCGAACGCCGGGACTAGAACCCCCAGGGGCAGATACGCAGTATTTT; V: TRBV10-1; size: NA; D: TRBD2; J: TRBJ2-3
CDR3: CASSPRIAGGQTQYF; DNA: TGTGCCAGTAGTCCCCGGATAGCGGGAGGGCAGACCCAGTACTTC; V: TRBV19; size: NA; D: TRBD2; J: TRBJ2-5
CDR3: CAIRPGSFYEQYF; DNA: TGTGCCATCAGACCCGGGTCCTTCTACGAGCAGTACTTC; V: TRBV10-3; size: NA; D: NA; J: TRBJ2-7
CDR3: CASSFTGGSSYGYTF; DNA: TGTGCCAGCAGTTTCACAGGGGGCAGCAGCTATGGCTACACCTTC; V: TRBV6-5; size: once; D: TRBD1; J: TRBJ1-2
CDR3: CASSSGTSGIYEQFF; DNA: TGTGCCAGCAGCTCCGGGACTAGCGGGATCTATGAGCAGTTCTTC; V: TRBV5-4; size: few; D: TRBD2; J: TRBJ2-1
CDR3: CASSQDGWTSGGGLYYEQYF; DNA: TGTGCCAGCAGCCAAGATGGGTGGACTAGCGGGGGGGGTCTTTATTACGAGCAGTACTTC; V: TRBV4-2; size: once; D: TRBD2; J: TRBJ2-7
CDR3: CASSKTGGGQPQHF; DNA: TGTGCCAGCAGTAAGACAGGGGGCGGGCAGCCCCAGCATTTT; V: TRBV6-1; size: NA; D: TRBD1; J: TRBJ1-5
CDR3: CASSLAGDGAGELFF; DNA: TGTGCCAGCAGCTTGGCAGGGGACGGCGCCGGGGAGCTGTTTTTT; V: TRBV5-8; size: few; D: NA; J: TRBJ2-2
CDR3: CASSVRPGADTGELFF; DNA: TGTGCCAGCAGCGTACGGCCAGGGGCCGACACCGGGGAGCTGTTTTTT; V: TRBV9; size: few; D: NA; J: TRBJ2-2
CDR3: CASSSGQGAQPQHF; DNA: TGTGCCAGCAGCTCCGGACAGGGGGCACAGCCCCAGCATTTT; V: TRBV7-2; size: NA; D: TRBD1; J: TRBJ1-5
CDR3: CASSLSRTEAFF; DNA: TGCGCCAGCAGCTTATCGCGGACTGAAGCTTTCTTT; V: TRBV5-1; size: NA; D: NA; J: TRBJ1-1
CDR3: CASSLVRAGDTQYF; DNA: TGTGCCAGCAGCTTGGTCAGGGCAGGGGATACGCAGTATTTT; V: TRBV5-4; size: NA; D: NA; J: TRBJ2-3
CDR3: CASSQETWDRDYEQYF; DNA: TGCGCCAGCAGCCAAGAAACTTGGGACAGGGACTACGAGCAGTACTTC; V: TRBV4-1; size: NA; D: TRBD1; J: TRBJ2-7
CDR3: CASSPLDTGELFF; DNA: TGTGCCAGCTCCCCTCTTGACACCGGGGAGCTGTTTTTT; V: TRBV18; size: NA; D: NA; J: TRBJ2-2
CDR3: CASSQERLASVVGDTQYF; DNA: TGCGCCAGCAGCCAAGAGCGACTCGCTAGCGTGGTCGGGGATACGCAGTATTTT; V: TRBV4-1; size: NA; D: NA; J: TRBJ2-3
CDR3: CASSLTSGGHLSYNEQFF; DNA: TGTGCCAGCAGCTTAACTAGCGGGGGGCATCTCTCCTACAATGAGCAGTTCTTC; V: TRBV7-3; size: once; D: TRBD2; J: TRBJ2-1
CDR3: CASSFGGNQPQHF; DNA: TGTGCCAGCAGCTTTGGAGGCAATCAGCCCCAGCATTTT; V: TRBV2; size: NA; D: NA; J: TRBJ1-5
CDR3: CASSPYAGGKSTDTQYF; DNA: TGCGCCAGCAGCCCTTACGCGGGGGGAAAAAGCACAGATACGCAGTATTTT; V: TRBV5-1; size: NA; D: TRBD2; J: TRBJ2-3
CDR3: CASSRRGGANYGYTF; DNA: TGTGCCAGCAGCCGCCGGGGGGGGGCTAACTATGGCTACACCTTC; V: TRBV5-6; size: NA; D: NA; J: TRBJ1-2
CDR3: CASSPEGAGGYTF; DNA: TGCGCCAGCAGCCCCGAGGGGGCAGGGGGCTACACCTTC; V: TRBV5-1; size: NA; D: TRBD1; J: TRBJ1-2
CDR3: CATSIGTSSTDTQYF; DNA: TGTGCCACCAGCATTGGGACAAGTAGCACAGATACGCAGTATTTT; V: TRBV15; size: NA; D: NA; J: TRBJ2-3
CDR3: CASSFSRGRGNNQPQHF; DNA: TGTGCCAGCAGCTTCAGCAGGGGGCGCGGGAACAATCAGCCCCAGCATTTT; V: TRBV7-9; size: NA; D: TRBD1; J: TRBJ1-5
CDR3: CASSPGTSGGLDTQYF; DNA: TGTGCCAGCAGCCCCGGGACTAGCGGGGGGTTAGATACGCAGTATTTT; V: TRBV28; size: NA; D: TRBD2; J: TRBJ2-3
CDR3: CATSRERGIWSGNTIYF; DNA: TGTGCCACCAGCAGAGAGAGGGGGATATGGTCTGGAAACACCATATATTTT; V: TRBV15; size: NA; D: NA; J: TRBJ1-3
CDR3: CASSLAQPGQETQYF; DNA: TGCGCCAGCAGCTTGGCCCAGCCGGGACAAGAGACCCAGTACTTC; V: TRBV5-1; size: NA; D: NA; J: TRBJ2-5
CDR3: CASSLSRPEAFF; DNA: TGTGCCAGCAGTTTAAGCAGGCCTGAAGCTTTCTTT; V: TRBV28; size: NA; D: NA; J: TRBJ1-1
CDR3: CSVRTGERSGANVLTF; DNA: TGCAGCGTAAGGACAGGAGAACGATCTGGGGCCAACGTCCTGACTTTC; V: TRBV29-1; size: NA; D: TRBD1; J: TRBJ2-6
CDR3: CASSSGQVMNTEAFF; DNA: TGCGCCAGCAGCTCTGGACAGGTTATGAACACTGAAGCTTTCTTT; V: TRBV5-1; size: NA; D: TRBD1; J: TRBJ1-1